The present TCR beta chain was sequenced within a study of blood T cell repertoires in COVID-19. The CDR3 runs 14 residues. In germline, CDR1 is LGHDT, CDR2 YNNKEL (reference sequence). Trimming removed 2 bases from V and 2 bases from J; junction bases left unmatched: 2. Original handling: The assay estimated nucleated cells by amplifying reference gene primers. Some clones are missing from TCRdb's copy, which holds only in-frame ones; the method was immunoSEQ multiplex PCR. V and J calls and clone size are copied from that table; D and trimming were computed from the DNA. The sample carries roughly 130,000 clones, over 75% recorded once.

V usage is TRBV3-1 (or the pseudogene TRBV3-2) and J usage is TRBJ2-5, with 7 bases identical to TRBD1. The origin of this receptor is a man aged 55 to 70 with active or convalescent COVID-19. Sequenced sample: peripheral blood. This chain's CDR3 is CASSQLQGQETQYF. The CDR3 nucleotides read TGTGCCAGCAGCCAATTACAGGGGCAAGAGACCCAGTACTTC.